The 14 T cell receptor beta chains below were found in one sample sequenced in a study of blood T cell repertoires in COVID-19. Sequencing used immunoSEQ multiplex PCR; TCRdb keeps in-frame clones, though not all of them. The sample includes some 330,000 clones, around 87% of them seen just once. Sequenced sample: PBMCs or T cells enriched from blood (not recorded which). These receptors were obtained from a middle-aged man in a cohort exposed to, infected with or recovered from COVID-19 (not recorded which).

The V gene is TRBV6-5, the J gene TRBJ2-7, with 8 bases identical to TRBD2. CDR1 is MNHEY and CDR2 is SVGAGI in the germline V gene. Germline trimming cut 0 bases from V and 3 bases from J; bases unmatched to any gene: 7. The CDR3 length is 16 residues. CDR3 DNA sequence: TGTGCCAGCAGTTACTCGCGGCTAGCGGGCGGCTACGAGCAGTACTTC. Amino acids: CASSYSRLAGGYEQYF.

The CDR3 protein is CASSIGGSGSYGYTF. CDR3 coding DNA: TGTGCCAGTAGTATAGGAGGGTCCGGGAGCTATGGCTACACCTTC. The rearrangement uses TRBV19 and TRBJ1-2; D not resolved. This CDR3 contains 15 residues. Trimming took off 1 base at V and 4 bases at J, with 13 bases between the two ends. Germline CDR1 and CDR2: LNHDA and SQIVND (reference sequence). Full variable domain (remainder filled in from reference TRBV19 and TRBJ1-2): DGGITQSPKYLFRKEGQNVTLSCEQNLNHDAMYWYRQDPGQGLRLIYYSQIVNDFQKGDIAEGYSVSREKKESFPLTVTSAQKNPTAFYLCASSIGGSGSYGYTFGSGTRLTVV.

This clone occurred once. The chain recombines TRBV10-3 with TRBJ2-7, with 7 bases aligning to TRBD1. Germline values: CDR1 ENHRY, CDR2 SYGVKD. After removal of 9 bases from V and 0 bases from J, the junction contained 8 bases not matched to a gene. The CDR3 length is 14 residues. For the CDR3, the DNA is TGTGCCATAAGACAGGGACGAAGCTCCTACGAGCAGTACTTC. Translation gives CAIRQGRSSYEQYF.

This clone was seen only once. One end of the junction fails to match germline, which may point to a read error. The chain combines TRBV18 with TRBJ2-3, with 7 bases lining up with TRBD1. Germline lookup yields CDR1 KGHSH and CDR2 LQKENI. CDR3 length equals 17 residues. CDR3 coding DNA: TGTGCCAGCTCCCCACCCAGGGGGTTCGAACGCACAGATACGCAGTATTTT. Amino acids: CASSPPRGFERTDTQYF.

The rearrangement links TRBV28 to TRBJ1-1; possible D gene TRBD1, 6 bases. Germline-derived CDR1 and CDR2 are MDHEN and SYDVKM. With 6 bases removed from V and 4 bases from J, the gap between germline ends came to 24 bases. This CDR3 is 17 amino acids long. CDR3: CASSLSSPRDIITEAFF. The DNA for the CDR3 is TGTGCCAGCAGCCTTTCATCCCCCCGGGACATTATCACTGAAGCTTTCTTT.

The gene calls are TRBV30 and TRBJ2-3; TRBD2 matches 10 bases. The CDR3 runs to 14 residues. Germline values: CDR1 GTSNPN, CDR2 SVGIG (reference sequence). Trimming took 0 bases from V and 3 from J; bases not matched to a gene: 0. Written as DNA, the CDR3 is TGTGCCTGGAGTGTAGCGGGGGGGACAGATACGCAGTATTTT. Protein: CAWSVAGGTDTQYF.

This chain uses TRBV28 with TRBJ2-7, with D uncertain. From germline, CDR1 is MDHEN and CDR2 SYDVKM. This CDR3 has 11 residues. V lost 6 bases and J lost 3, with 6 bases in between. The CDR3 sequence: CASSKNYEQYF. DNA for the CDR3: TGTGCCAGCAGCAAAAACTACGAGCAGTACTTC.

CDR3 residues: CASSPHASGGGGYTF. The CDR3 region has the DNA TGTGCCAGCAGCCCTCACGCCTCAGGAGGTGGTGGCTACACCTTC. The gene calls are TRBV7-2 and TRBJ1-2; D unresolved. The CDR3 is made up of 15 amino acids. Germline lookup yields CDR1 SGHTA and CDR2 FQGNSA. Trimming took 5 bases from V and 7 from J, leaving 20 bases between them.

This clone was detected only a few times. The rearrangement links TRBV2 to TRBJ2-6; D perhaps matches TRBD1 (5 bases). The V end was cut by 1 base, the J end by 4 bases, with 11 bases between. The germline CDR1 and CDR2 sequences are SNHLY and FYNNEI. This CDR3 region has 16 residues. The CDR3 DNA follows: TGTGCCAGCAGTGAAGTCAAGGGGCCCGGGGCCAACGTCCTGACTTTC. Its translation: CASSEVKGPGANVLTF.

The CDR3 loop is CASSQTGVGTEAFF. The DNA of the CDR3 is TGTGCCAGCAGTCAGACAGGGGTCGGGACTGAAGCTTTCTTT. This chain joins TRBV27 and TRBJ1-1; 8 bases are a match to TRBD1. This CDR3 contains 14 residues. With V trimmed by 5 bases and J by 5 bases, 7 bases remained unmatched. Germline CDR1 reads MNHEY; CDR2 reads SMNVEV (reference sequence).

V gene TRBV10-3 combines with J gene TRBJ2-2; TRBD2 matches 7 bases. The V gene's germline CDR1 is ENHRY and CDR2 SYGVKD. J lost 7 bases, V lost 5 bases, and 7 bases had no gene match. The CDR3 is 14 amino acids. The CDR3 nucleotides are TGTGCCATCAGTCGGGGGGAGAGGGGCGGGGAGCTGTTTTTT. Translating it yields CAISRGERGGELFF.

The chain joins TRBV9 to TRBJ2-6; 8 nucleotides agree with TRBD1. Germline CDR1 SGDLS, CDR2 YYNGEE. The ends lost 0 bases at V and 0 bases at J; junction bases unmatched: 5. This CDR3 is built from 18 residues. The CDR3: CASSVGTGSSSGANVLTF. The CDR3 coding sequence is TGTGCCAGCAGCGTAGGGACAGGGTCTAGCTCTGGGGCCAACGTCCTGACTTTC.

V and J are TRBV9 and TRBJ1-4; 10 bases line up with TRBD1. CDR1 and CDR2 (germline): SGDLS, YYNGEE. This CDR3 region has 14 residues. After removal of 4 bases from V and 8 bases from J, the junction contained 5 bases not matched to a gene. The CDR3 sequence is CASSRDRGREKLFF. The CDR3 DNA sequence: TGTGCCAGCAGCCGGGACAGGGGTAGAGAAAAACTGTTTTTT.

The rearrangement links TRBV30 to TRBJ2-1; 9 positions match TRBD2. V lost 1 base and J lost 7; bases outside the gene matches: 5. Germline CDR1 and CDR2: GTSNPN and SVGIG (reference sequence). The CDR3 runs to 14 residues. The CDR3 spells CAWSGLREGNEQFF. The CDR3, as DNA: TGTGCCTGGAGTGGGTTGCGGGAGGGGAATGAGCAGTTCTTC.